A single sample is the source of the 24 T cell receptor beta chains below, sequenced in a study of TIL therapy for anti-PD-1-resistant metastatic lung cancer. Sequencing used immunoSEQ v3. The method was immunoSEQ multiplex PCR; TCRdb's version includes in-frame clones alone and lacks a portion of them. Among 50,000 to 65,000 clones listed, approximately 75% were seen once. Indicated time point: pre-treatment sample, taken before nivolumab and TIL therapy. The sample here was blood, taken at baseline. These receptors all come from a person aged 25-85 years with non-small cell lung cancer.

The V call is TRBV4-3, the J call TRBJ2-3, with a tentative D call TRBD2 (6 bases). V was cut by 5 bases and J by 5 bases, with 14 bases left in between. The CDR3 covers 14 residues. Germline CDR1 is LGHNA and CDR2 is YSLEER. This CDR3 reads CASSYEEGRDTQYF. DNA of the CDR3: TGCGCCAGCAGCTATGAGGAGGGCAGAGATACGCAGTATTTT.

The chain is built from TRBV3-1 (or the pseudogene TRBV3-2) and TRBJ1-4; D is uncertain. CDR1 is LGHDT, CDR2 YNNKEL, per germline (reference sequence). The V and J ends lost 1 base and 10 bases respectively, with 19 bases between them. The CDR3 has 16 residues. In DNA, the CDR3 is TGTGCCAGCAGCCAAGGGAACCCGGGGTTACGGGTAAAACTGTTTTTT. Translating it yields CASSQGNPGLRVKLFF.

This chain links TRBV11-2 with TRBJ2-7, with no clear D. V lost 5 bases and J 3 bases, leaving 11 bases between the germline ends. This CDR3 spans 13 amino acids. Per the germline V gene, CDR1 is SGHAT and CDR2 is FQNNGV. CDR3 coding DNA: TGTGCCAGCAGCCTCTCTCGGAACTACGAGCAGTACTTC. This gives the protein CASSLSRNYEQYF.

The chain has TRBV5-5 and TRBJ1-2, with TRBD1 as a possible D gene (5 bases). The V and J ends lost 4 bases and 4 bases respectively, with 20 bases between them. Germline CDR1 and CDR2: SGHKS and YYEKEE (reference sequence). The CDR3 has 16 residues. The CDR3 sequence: CASSQTIGTSLYGYTF. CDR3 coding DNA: TGTGCCAGCAGCCAAACCATCGGGACCTCCCTCTATGGCTACACCTTC.

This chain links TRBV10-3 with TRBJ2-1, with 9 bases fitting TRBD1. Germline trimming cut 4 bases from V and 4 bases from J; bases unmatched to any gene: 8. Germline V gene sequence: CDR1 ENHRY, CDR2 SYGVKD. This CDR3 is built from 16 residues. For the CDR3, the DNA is TGTGCCATCAGTGCGCCCCGGGACAGGGCTTACAATGAGCAGTTCTTC. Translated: CAISAPRDRAYNEQFF.

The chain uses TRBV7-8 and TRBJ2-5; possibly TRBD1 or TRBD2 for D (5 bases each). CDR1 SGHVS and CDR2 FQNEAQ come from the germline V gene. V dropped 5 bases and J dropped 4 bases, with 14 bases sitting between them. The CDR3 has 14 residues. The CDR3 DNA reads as TGTGCCAGCAGCCGAGGTGGGGGTGGAGAGACCCAGTACTTC. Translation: CASSRGGGGETQYF.

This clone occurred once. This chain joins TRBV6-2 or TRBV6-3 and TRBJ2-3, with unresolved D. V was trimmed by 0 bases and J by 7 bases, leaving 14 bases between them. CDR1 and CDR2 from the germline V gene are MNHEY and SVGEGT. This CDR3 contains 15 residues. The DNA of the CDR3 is TGTGCCAGCAGTTACTCGGTGCGGCCTCCAAATACGCAGTATTTT. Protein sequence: CASSYSVRPPNTQYF.

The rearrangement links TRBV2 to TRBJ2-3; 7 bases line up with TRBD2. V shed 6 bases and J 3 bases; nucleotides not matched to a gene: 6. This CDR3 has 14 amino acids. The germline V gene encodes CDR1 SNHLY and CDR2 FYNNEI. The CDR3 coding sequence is TGTGCCAGCAGCCGACTAGCTCGGACAGATACGCAGTATTTT. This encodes CASSRLARTDTQYF.

The CDR3 sequence: CASSPGLAGGKDTGELFF. CDR3 coding DNA: TGTGCCAGTAGTCCGGGACTAGCGGGGGGTAAGGACACCGGGGAGCTGTTTTTT. The rearrangement uses TRBV19 and TRBJ2-2, with 15 bases aligning to TRBD2. This CDR3 contains 18 residues. CDR1 and CDR2 from the germline V gene are LNHDA and SQIVND (reference sequence). Germline trimming cut 5 bases from V and 3 bases from J; bases unmatched to any gene: 7.

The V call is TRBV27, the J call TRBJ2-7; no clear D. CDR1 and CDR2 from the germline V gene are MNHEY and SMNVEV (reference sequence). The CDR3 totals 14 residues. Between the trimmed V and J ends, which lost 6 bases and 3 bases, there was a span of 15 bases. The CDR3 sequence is CASSPTKTYYEQYF. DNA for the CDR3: TGTGCCAGCAGCCCTACCAAGACATACTACGAGCAGTACTTC.

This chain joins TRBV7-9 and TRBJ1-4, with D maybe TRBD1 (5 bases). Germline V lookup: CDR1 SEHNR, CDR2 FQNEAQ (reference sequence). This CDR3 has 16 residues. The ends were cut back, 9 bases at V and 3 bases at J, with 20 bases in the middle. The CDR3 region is CASTFEAGRANEKLFF. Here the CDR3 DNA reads TGTGCCAGTACCTTCGAGGCGGGCAGGGCTAATGAAAAACTGTTTTTT.

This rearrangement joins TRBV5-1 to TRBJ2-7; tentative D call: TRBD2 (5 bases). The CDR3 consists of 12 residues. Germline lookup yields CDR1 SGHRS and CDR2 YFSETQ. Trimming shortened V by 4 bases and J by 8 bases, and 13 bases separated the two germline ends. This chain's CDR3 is CASSQERGKQYF. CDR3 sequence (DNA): TGCGCCAGCAGCCAGGAACGGGGTAAGCAGTACTTC. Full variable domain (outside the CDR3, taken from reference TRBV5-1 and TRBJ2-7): KAGVTQTPRYLIKTRGQQVTLSCSPISGHRSVSWYQQTPGQGLQFLFEYFSETQRNKGNFPGRFSGRQFSNSRSEMNVSTLELGDSALYLCASSQERGKQYFGPGTRLTVT.

CDR3 sequence reads: CASSLGGRQPLQGKQFF. The CDR3 DNA reads as TGTGCCAGCAGCTTGGGAGGGCGACAACCCCTTCAGGGGAAGCAGTTCTTC. This sequence joins TRBV5-4 and TRBJ2-1, with D possibly matching TRBD1 (6 bases). This CDR3 has 17 amino acids. The ends were cut back, 0 bases at V and 11 bases at J, with 24 bases in the middle. Germline V gene data show CDR1 as SGHNT and CDR2 as YYREEE (reference sequence).

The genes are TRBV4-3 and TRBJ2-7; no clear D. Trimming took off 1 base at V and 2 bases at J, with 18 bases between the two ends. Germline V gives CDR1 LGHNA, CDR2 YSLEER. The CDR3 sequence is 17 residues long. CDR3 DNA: TGCGCCAGCAGCCAAGTTCCCCGTACACGGAGCCCCTACGAGCAGTACTTC. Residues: CASSQVPRTRSPYEQYF.

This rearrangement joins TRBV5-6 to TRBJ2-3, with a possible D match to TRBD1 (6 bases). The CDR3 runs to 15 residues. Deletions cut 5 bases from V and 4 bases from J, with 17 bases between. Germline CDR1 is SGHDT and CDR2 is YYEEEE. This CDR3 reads CASRRAGTRPDTQYF. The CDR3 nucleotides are TGTGCCAGCAGGCGCGCCGGGACACGTCCAGATACGCAGTATTTT.

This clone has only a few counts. The CDR3 coding sequence is TGTGCCACCAGCAGAGATTATCAGCCCCAGCATTTT. It translates to CATSRDYQPQHF. V gene TRBV15 combines with J gene TRBJ1-5; no firm D call. Germline values: CDR1 LNHNV, CDR2 YYDKDF (reference sequence). V shed 0 bases and J shed 5 bases, with 2 bases lying between them. The CDR3 loop spans 12 amino acids.

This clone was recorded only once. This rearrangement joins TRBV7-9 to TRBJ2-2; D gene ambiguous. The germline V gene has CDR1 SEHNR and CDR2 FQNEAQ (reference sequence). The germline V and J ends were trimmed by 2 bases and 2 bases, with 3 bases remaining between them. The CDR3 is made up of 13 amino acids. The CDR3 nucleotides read TGTGCCAGCAGCTTAATCAACACCGGGGAGCTGTTTTTT. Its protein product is CASSLINTGELFF.

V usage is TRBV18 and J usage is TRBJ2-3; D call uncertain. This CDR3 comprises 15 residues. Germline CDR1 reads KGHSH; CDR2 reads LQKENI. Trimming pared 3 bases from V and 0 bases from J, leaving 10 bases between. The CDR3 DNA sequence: TGTGCCAGCTCACCGAGGCTGGCCAGCACAGATACGCAGTATTTT. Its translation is CASSPRLASTDTQYF.

The CDR3 region is CASTSGVAYEQYF. CDR3 nucleotide sequence: TGTGCCAGCACGTCAGGGGTGGCCTACGAGCAGTACTTC. V usage is TRBV6-5 and J usage is TRBJ2-7; weak D call: TRBD1 (6 bases). CDR1 is MNHEY and CDR2 is SVGAGI in the germline V gene. V shed 7 bases and J shed 2 bases, with 12 bases lying between them. The CDR3 runs to 13 residues.

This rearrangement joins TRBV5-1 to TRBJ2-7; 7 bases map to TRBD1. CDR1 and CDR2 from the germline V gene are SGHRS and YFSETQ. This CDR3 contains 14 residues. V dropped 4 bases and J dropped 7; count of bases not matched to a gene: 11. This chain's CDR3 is CASSPLTGIREQYF. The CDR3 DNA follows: TGCGCCAGCAGCCCCCTGACAGGGATAAGGGAGCAGTACTTC.

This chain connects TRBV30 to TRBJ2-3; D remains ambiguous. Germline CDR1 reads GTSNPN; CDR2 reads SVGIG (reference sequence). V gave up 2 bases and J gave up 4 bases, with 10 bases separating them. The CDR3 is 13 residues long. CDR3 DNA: TGTGCCTGGAGTCAACAAAGGTCAGATACGCAGTATTTT. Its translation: CAWSQQRSDTQYF.

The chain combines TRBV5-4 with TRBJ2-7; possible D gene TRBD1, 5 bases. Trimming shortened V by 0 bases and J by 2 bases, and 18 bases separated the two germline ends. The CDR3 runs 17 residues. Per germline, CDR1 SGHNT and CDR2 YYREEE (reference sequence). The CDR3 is CASSLDPGGHSPYEQYF. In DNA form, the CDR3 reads TGTGCCAGCAGCTTGGATCCGGGTGGACACTCTCCCTACGAGCAGTACTTC.

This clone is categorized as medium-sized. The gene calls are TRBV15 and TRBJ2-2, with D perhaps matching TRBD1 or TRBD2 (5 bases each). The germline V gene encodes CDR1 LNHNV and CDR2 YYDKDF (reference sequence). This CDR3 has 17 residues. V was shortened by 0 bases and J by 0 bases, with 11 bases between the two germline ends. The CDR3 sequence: CATSRDRGLSNTGELFF. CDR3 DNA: TGTGCCACCAGCAGAGACCGGGGCCTATCGAACACCGGGGAGCTGTTTTTT.

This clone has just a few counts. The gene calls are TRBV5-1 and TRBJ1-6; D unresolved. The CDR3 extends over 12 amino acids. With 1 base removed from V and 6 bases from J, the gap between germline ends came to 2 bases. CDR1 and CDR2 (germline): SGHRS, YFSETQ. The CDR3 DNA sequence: TGCGCCAGCAGCTTGCTTAATTCACCCCTCCACTTT. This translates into CASSLLNSPLHF.